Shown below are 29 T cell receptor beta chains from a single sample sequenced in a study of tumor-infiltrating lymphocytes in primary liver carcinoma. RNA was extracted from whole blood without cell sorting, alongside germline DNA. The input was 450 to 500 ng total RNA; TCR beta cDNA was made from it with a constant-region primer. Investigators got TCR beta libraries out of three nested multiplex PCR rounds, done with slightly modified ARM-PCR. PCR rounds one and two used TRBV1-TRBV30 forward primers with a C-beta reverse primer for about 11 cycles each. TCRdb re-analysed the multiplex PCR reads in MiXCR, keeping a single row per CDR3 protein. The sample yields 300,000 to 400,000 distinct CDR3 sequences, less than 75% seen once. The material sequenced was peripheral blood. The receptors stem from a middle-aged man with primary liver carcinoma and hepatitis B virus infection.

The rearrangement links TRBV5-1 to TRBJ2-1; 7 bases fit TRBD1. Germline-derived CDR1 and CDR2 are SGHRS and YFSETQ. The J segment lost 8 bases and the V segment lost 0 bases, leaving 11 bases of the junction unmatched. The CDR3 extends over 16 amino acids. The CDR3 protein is CASSLGVQGIGDEQFF. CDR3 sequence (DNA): TGCGCCAGCAGCTTGGGGGTACAGGGGATTGGCGATGAGCAGTTCTTC.

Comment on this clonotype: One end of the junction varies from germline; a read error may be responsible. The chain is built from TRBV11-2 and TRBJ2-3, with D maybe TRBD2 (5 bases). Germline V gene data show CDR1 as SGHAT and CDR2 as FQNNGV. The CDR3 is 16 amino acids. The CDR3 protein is CASSLGSDSSTYTQYF. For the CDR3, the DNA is TGTGCCAGCAGCCTAGGGTCGGATTCTAGCACATATACGCAGTATTTT.

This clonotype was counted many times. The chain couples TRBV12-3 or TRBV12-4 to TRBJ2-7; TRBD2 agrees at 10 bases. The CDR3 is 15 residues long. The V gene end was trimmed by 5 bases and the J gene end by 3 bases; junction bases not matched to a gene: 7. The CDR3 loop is CASSLAGLALYEQYF. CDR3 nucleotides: TGTGCCAGCAGTCTCGCGGGACTAGCGCTCTACGAGCAGTACTTC.

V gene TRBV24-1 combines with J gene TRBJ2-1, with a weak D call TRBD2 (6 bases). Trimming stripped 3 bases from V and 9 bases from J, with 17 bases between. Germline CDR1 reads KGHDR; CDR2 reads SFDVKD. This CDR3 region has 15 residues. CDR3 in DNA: TGTGCCACCAGTGATCGGGGACTGGGCCGAGGTGAGCAGTTCTTC. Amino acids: CATSDRGLGRGEQFF.

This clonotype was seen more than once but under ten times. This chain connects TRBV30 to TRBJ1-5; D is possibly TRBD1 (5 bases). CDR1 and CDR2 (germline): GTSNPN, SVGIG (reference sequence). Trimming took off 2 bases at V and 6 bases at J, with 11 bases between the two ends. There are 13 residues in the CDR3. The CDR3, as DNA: TGTGCCTGGAGTAAGGGGAAGGGTCAGCCCCAGCATTTT. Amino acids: CAWSKGKGQPQHF.

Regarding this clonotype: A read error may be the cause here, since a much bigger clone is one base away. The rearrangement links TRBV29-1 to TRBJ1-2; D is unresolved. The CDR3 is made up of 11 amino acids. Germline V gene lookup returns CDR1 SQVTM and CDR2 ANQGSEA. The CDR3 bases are TGCAGCGATGAAGCTAGCTATGGCTACACCTTC. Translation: CSDEASYGYTF. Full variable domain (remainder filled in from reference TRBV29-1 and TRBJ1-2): SAVISQKPSRDICQRGTSLTIQCQVDSQVTMMFWYRQQPGQSLTLIATANQGSEATYESGFVIDKFPISRPNLTFSTLTVSNMSPEDSSIYLCSDEASYGYTFGSGTRLTVV.

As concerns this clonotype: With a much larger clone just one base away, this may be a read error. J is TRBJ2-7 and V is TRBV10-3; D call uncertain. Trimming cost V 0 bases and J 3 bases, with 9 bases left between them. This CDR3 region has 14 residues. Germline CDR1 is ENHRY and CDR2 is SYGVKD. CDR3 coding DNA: TGTGCCATCAGTGAGTCGGTGTGGGGCTACGAGCAGTACTTC. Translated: CAISESVWGYEQYF.

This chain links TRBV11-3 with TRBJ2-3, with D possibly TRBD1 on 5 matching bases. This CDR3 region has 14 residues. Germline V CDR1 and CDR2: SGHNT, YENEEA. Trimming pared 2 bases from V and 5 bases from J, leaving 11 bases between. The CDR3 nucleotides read TGTGCCAGCAGCTTACGACAGTGGGAAGATACGCAGTATTTT. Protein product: CASSLRQWEDTQYF.

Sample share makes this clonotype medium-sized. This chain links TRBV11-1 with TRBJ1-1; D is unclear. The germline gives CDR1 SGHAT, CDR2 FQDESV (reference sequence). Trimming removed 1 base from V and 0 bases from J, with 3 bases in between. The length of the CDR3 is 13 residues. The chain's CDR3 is CASSLGLNTEAFF. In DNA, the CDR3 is TGTGCCAGCAGCTTAGGCCTGAACACTGAAGCTTTCTTT.

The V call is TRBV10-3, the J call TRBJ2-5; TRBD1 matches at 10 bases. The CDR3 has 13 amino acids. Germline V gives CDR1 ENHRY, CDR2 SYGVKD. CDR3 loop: CVISDRGRETQYF. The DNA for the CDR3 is TGTGTCATTAGTGACAGGGGGCGTGAGACCCAGTACTTC.

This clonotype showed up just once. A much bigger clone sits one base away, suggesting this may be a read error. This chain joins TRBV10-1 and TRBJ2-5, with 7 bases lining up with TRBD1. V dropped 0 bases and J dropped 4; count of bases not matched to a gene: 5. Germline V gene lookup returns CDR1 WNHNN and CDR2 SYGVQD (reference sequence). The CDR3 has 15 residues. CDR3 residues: CASSESTGIGETQYF. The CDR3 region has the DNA TGCGCCAGCAGTGAGTCGACAGGGATAGGAGAGACCCAGTACTTC.

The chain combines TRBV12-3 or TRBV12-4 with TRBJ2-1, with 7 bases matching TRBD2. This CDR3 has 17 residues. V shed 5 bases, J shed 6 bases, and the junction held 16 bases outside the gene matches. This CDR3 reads CASSVRGVAGVANEQFF. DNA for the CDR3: TGTGCCAGCAGTGTACGAGGGGTAGCGGGTGTGGCCAATGAGCAGTTCTTC.

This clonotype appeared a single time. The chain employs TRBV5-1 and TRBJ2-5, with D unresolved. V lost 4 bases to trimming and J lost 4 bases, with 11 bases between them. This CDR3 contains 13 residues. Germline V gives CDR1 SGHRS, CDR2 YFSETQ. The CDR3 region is CASSNIPGETQYF. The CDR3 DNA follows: TGCGCCAGCAGCAATATCCCGGGAGAGACCCAGTACTTC.

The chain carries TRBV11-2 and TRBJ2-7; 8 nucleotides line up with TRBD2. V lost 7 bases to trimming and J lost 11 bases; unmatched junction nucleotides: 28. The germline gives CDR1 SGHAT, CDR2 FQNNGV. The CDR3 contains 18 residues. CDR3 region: CASTTFSDGSGSPSKKYF. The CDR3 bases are TGTGCCAGCACAACCTTTAGCGATGGGAGCGGGAGTCCCTCCAAGAAGTACTTC.

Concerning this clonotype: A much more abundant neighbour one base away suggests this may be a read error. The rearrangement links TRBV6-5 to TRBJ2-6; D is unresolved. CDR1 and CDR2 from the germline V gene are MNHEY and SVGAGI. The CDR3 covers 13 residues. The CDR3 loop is CANSYSFYNVLTF. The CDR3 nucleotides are TGTGCCAACAGTTACTCGTTTTACAACGTCCTGACTTTC.

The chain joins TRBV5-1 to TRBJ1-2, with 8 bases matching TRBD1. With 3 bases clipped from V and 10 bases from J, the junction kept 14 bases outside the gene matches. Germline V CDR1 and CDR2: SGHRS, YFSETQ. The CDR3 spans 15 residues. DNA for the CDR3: TGCGCCAGCAGCTCCCAATCTTGGGGACAGGATGACTACACCTTC. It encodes CASSSQSWGQDDYTF.

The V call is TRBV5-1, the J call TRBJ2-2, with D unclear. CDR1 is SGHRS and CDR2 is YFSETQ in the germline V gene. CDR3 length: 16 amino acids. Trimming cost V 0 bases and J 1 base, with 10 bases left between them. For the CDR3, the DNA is TGCGCCAGCAGCTTGGTAATTAGAGAGAACACCGGGGAGCTGTTTTTT. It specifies CASSLVIRENTGELFF.

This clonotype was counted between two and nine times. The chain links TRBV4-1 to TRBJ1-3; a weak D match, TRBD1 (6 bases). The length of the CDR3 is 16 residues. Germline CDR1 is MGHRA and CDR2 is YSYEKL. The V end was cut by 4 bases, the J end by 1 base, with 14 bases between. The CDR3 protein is CASSPHIRGSGNTIYF. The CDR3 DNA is TGCGCCAGCAGCCCTCATATTAGGGGGTCTGGAAACACCATATATTTT.

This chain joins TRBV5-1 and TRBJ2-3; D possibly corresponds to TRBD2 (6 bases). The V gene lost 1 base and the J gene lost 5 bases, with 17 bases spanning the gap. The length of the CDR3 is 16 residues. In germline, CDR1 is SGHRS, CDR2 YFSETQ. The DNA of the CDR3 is TGCGCCAGCAGCTTGAACTTCGGGGGAGGTCGAGATACGCAGTATTTT. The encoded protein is CASSLNFGGGRDTQYF.

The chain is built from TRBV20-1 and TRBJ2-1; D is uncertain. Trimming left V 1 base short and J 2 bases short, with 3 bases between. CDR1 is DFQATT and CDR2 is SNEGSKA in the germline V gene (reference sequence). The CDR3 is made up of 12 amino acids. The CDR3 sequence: CSARVPYNEQFF. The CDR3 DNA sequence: TGCAGTGCTAGAGTCCCCTACAATGAGCAGTTCTTC.

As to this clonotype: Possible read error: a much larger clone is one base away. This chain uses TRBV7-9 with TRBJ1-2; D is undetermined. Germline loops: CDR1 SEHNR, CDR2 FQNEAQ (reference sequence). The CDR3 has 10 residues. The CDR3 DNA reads TGTGCCAGCAGCGCGGAGGGCTGCACCTTC. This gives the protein CASSAEGCTF.

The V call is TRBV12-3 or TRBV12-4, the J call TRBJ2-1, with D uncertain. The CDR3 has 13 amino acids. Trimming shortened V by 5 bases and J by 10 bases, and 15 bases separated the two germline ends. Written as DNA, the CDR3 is TGTGCCAGCAGTATCGGGCAGCCCGGCGAGCAGTTCTTC. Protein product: CASSIGQPGEQFF.

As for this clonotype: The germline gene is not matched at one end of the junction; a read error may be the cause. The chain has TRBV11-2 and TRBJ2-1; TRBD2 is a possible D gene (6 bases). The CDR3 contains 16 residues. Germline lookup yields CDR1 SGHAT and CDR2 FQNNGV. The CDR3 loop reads CVSSFSGRASYNEQFF. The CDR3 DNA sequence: TGTGTCAGCAGCTTTAGCGGAAGGGCCTCCTACAATGAGCAGTTCTTC. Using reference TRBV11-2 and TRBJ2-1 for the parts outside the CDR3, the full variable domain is EAGVAQSPRYKIIEKRQSVAFWCNPISGHATLYWYQQILGQGPKLLIQFQNNGVVDDSQLPKDRFSAERLKGVDSTLKIQPAKLEDSAVYLCVSSFSGRASYNEQFFGPGTRLTVL.

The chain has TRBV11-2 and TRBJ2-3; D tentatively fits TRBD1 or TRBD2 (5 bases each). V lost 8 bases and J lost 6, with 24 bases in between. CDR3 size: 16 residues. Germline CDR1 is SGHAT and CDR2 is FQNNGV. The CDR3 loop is CASRVPRDGHTDTQYF. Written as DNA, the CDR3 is TGTGCCAGCCGCGTACCCCGGGACGGACACACTGATACGCAGTATTTT.

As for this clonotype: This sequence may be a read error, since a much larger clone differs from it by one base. CDR3 coding DNA: TGTGCCAGCAGCTCCGACAGTCGCAATGAGCAGTTCTTC. Its protein product is CASSSDSRNEQFF. V usage is TRBV12-3 or TRBV12-4 and J usage is TRBJ2-1; the D gene is possibly TRBD1 (5 bases). Trimming shortened V by 6 bases and J by 6 bases, and 12 bases separated the two germline ends. The CDR3 is 13 residues long.

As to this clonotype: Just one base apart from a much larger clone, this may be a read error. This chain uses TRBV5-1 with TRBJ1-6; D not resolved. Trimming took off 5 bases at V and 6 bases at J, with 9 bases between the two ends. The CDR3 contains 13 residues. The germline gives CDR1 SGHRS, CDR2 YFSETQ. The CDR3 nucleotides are TGCGCCAGCAGGACATGGGCTAATTCACCCCTCCACTTT. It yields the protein CASRTWANSPLHF. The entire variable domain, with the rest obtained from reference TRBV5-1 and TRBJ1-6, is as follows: KAGVTQTPRYLIKTRGQQVTLSCSPISGHRSVSWYQQTPGQGLQFLFEYFSETQRNKGNFPGRFSGRQFSNSRSEMNVSTLELGDSALYLCASRTWANSPLHFGNGTRLTVT.

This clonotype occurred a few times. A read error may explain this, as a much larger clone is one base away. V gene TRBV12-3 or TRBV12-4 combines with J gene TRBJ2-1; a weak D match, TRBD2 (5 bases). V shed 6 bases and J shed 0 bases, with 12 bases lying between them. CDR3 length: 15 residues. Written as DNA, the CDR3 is TGTGCCAGCAGGGGTAGCGAGTCCTCCTACAATGAGCAGTTCTTC. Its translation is CASRGSESSYNEQFF.

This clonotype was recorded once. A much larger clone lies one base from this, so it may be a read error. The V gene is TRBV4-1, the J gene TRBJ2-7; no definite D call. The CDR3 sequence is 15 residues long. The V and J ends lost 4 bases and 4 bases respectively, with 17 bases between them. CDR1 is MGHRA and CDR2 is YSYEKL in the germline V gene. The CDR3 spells CASSRSAGSKYEQYF. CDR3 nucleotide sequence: TGCGCCAGCAGCCGCTCGGCTGGGTCCAAGTACGAGCAGTACTTC.

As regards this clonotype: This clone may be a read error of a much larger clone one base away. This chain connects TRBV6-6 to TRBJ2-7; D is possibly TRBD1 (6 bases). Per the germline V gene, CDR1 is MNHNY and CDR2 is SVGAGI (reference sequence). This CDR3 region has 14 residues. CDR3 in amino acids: CAGRGRTGPDEQYF. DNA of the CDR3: TGTGCCGGCAGGGGAAGGACGGGGCCTGACGAGCAGTACTTC.